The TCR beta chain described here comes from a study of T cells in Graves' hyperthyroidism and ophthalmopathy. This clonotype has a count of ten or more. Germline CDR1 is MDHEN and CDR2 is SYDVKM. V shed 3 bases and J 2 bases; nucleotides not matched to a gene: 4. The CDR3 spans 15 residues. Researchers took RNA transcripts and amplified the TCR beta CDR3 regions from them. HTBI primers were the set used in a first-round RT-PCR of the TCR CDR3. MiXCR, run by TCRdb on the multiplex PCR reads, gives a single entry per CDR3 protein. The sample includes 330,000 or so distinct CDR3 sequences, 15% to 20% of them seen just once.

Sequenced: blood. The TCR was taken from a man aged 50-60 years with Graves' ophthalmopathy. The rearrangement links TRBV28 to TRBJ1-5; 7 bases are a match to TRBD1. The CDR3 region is CASSFGGQRNQPQHF. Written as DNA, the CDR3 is TGTGCCAGCAGTTTCGGGGGACAGCGCAATCAGCCCCAGCATTTT.